This T cell receptor beta chain comes out of a study of T cells in Graves' hyperthyroidism and ophthalmopathy. Amplification of TCR beta CDR3 regions used RNA as the template. HTBI primers were the set used in a first-round RT-PCR of the TCR CDR3. TCRdb recomputed calls from the multiplex PCR reads with MiXCR, one row per CDR3 protein. The table lists about 420,000 distinct CDR3 sequences, roughly 14% of them singletons. Exclusion criteria comprised uncontrolled infection, other autoimmune disease, pregnancy or lactation. The CDR3 totals 14 residues. Germline CDR1 reads DFQATT; CDR2 reads SNEGSKA (reference sequence). V lost 5 bases to trimming and J lost 4 bases; unmatched junction nucleotides: 7. This clonotype appeared many times.

This chain joins TRBV20-1 and TRBJ2-5, with 10 bases aligning to TRBD2. Sequencing was carried out using blood. This clonotype was sampled from a woman aged 18-35 years with Graves' hyperthyroidism. In nucleotides, the CDR3 is TGCAGTGCTGAAAAGCGGGGGGGCCCAGAGACCCAGTACTTC. Translating it yields CSAEKRGGPETQYF.